Listed below are T cell receptor beta chains from one sample, sequenced in a study of cytotoxic CD8 clonotypes in ibrutinib-treated CLL. TCRdb's table, derived via immunoSEQ multiplex PCR, lists solely in-frame clones and lacks some. Found here are under 150,000 clones, 70% to 90% of them singletons; the top ten hold roughly 7.2%. The sequencing here drew on PBMCs, taken after 36 months of ibrutinib treatment. Receptors originate from a human donor with chronic lymphocytic leukemia. Each CDR3 is given with its conserved first and last residue. D genes are given only for firm matches. Not all rows give a size; the values are once, few, many and, for expanded clones, a class.

>TRBJ2-5|14|TRBD2|TRBV5-1|NA
CASSDGLAGGTQYF
TGCGCCAGCAGCGACGGACTAGCGGGTGGGACCCAGTACTTC
>TRBJ1-2|12|NA|TRBV10-3|few
CAILRGQYGYTF
TGTGCCATCCTGAGAGGACAGTATGGCTACACCTTC
>TRBJ1-2|13|TRBD1|TRBV5-1|NA
CASSPDRGVGYTF
TGCGCCAGCAGCCCAGACAGGGGCGTTGGCTACACCTTC
>TRBJ1-5|12|NA|TRBV7-9|NA
CASSLWFQPQHF
TGTGCCAGCAGCTTATGGTTTCAGCCCCAGCATTTT
>TRBJ1-1|12|NA|TRBV5-1|NA
CASSLGGSGAFF
TGCGCCAGCAGCTTGGGGGGCTCCGGGGCTTTCTTT
>TRBJ1-6|16|NA|TRBV4-1|NA
CASSQDGSAYNSPLHF
TGCGCCAGCAGCCAAGATGGGTCAGCCTATAATTCACCCCTCCACTTT
>TRBJ1-6|11|NA|TRBV20-1|many
CSARSGSPLHF
TGCAGTGCTAGAAGCGGCTCACCCCTCCACTTT
>TRBJ1-4|15|NA|TRBV27|NA
CASSLMGAGYEKLFF
TGTGCCAGCAGTTTAATGGGGGCAGGGTATGAAAAACTGTTTTTT
>TRBJ1-1|14|NA|TRBV27|NA
CASSLQPINTEAFF
TGTGCCAGCAGTTTACAGCCAATTAACACTGAAGCTTTCTTT
>TRBJ1-3|14|TRBD1|TRBV2|NA
CASRGTETGNTIYF
TGTGCCAGCAGAGGGACAGAGACTGGAAACACCATATATTTT
>TRBJ1-2|15|NA|TRBV5-4|NA
CASSLLDVEEYGYTF
TGTGCCAGCAGCTTGTTAGACGTCGAAGAGTATGGCTACACCTTC
>TRBJ2-7|13|NA|TRBV9|NA
CASSGGSSYEQYF
TGTGCCAGCAGCGGCGGCAGCTCCTACGAGCAGTACTTC
>TRBJ1-1|16|TRBD1|TRBV4-2|few
CASSPLWTGGNTEAFF
TGTGCCAGCAGCCCTCTTTGGACAGGCGGGAACACTGAAGCTTTCTTT
>TRBJ2-7|14|NA|TRBV18|once
CASSPFASSYEQYF
TGTGCCAGCTCACCATTTGCAAGCTCCTACGAGCAGTACTTC
>TRBJ2-7|14|TRBD1|TRBV5-1|NA
CASSYGTGPAEQYF
TGCGCCAGCAGCTATGGGACAGGGCCCGCCGAGCAGTACTTC
>TRBJ1-1|12|NA|TRBV30|NA
CAWYRLNTEAFF
TGTGCCTGGTACAGGTTAAACACTGAAGCTTTCTTT
>TRBJ2-2|15|NA|TRBV14|NA
CASSRPGTYTGELFF
TGTGCCAGCAGCCGGCCCGGGACATACACCGGGGAGCTGTTTTTT
>TRBJ1-2|10|NA|TRBV4-2|NA
CASSQANLVF
TGTGCCAGCAGCCAAGCCAACTTGGTCTTC
>TRBJ2-5|14|TRBD1|TRBV5-1|NA
CASSLGQGVQTQYF
TGCGCCAGCAGCTTGGGACAGGGGGTGCAGACCCAGTACTTC
>TRBJ2-3|13|NA|TRBV5-6|NA
CASSLAGSDTQYF
TGTGCCAGCAGCTTGGCGGGTTCCGATACGCAGTATTTT
>TRBJ2-7|14|TRBD1|TRBV6-5|NA
CASSFGQGLDEQYF
TGTGCCAGCAGTTTCGGACAGGGGTTAGACGAGCAGTACTTC
>TRBJ1-1|14|NA|TRBV6-4|few
CASSDKTVNTEAFF
TGTGCCAGCAGTGATAAGACCGTGAACACTGAAGCTTTCTTT
>TRBJ1-4|16|NA|TRBV30|NA
CAWSVPFWDNGEKLFF
TGTGCCTGGAGTGTACCGTTTTGGGACAATGGCGAAAAACTGTTTTTT
>TRBJ2-3|12|NA|TRBV29-1|NA
CSGASSTDTQYF
TGCAGCGGGGCGTCTAGCACAGATACGCAGTATTTT
>TRBJ1-3|14|NA|TRBV7-9|NA
CASSLQGPGNTIYF
TGTGCCAGCAGCCTCCAGGGTCCTGGAAACACCATATATTTT
>TRBJ1-4|13|NA|TRBV19|once
CASRGQYNEKLFF
TGTGCCAGTAGAGGACAGTATAATGAAAAACTGTTTTTT
>TRBJ1-3|17|TRBD1|TRBV7-9|few
CASDTGVTSDSGNTIYF
TGTGCCAGCGACACAGGGGTAACCTCTGACTCTGGAAACACCATATATTTT
>TRBJ2-2|14|NA|TRBV25-1|NA
CASSETGTVKELFF
TGTGCCAGCAGTGAAACCGGGACCGTAAAAGAGCTGTTTTTT
>TRBJ1-2|17|NA|TRBV14|NA
CASSQDWDATWDYGYTF
TGTGCCAGCAGCCAAGATTGGGACGCGACTTGGGACTATGGCTACACCTTC
>TRBJ2-5|14|TRBD1|TRBV5-1|NA
CASSPSDRGETQYF
TGCGCCAGCAGCCCGTCGGACAGGGGAGAGACCCAGTACTTC
>TRBJ1-1|13|NA|TRBV15|NA
CATSRRQNTEAFF
TGTGCCACCAGCAGACGACAAAACACTGAAGCTTTCTTT
>TRBJ1-5|15|TRBD1|TRBV2|few
CASSVLDRDNQPQHF
TGTGCCAGCAGTGTCCTGGACAGGGACAATCAGCCCCAGCATTTT
>TRBJ2-5|16|NA|TRBV19|NA
CASSIVWSGDIVTQYF
TGTGCCAGTAGTATAGTCTGGTCGGGGGACATCGTAACCCAGTACTTC
>TRBJ1-1|15|NA|TRBV6-5|NA
CASSPPLTGNTEAFF
TGTGCCAGCAGTCCTCCACTAACAGGGAACACTGAAGCTTTCTTT
>TRBJ2-2|14|NA|TRBV15|NA
CATSRDRGPGELFF
TGTGCCACCAGCAGAGATCGGGGACCCGGGGAGCTGTTTTTT
>TRBJ2-1|16|TRBD2|TRBV7-9|once
CASSLSTGLAKIEQFF
TGTGCCAGCAGCTTATCAACGGGACTAGCGAAGATCGAGCAGTTCTTC
>TRBJ1-3|14|NA|TRBV27|NA
CASRPPGAGNTIYF
TGTGCCAGTCGCCCGCCGGGCGCTGGAAACACCATATATTTT
>TRBJ1-2|13|TRBD1|TRBV11-2|NA
CASSWGQNYGYTF
TGTGCCAGCAGCTGGGGACAGAACTATGGCTACACCTTC
>TRBJ2-4|14|NA|TRBV27|once
CASSLIQGGDIQYF
TGTGCCAGCAGTTTAATCCAGGGGGGAGACATTCAGTACTTC
>TRBJ2-3|15|NA|TRBV27|NA
CASSPDSTSTDTQYF
TGTGCCAGCAGTCCCGACAGTACCAGCACAGATACGCAGTATTTT
>TRBJ2-2|14|NA|TRBV13|NA
CASSFQGSTGELFF
TGTGCCAGCAGCTTCCAGGGTTCGACCGGGGAGCTGTTTTTT
>TRBJ2-5|13|NA|TRBV18|NA
CASSPTSQETQYF
TGTGCCAGCTCACCAACTAGCCAAGAGACCCAGTACTTC
>TRBJ2-1|19|TRBD2|TRBV4-2|few
CASSPHGGTLAGDSNEQFF
TGTGCCAGCAGCCCACACGGTGGGACTCTAGCGGGAGACAGCAATGAGCAGTTCTTC
>TRBJ1-4|13|TRBD1|TRBV30|NA
CAWRGTGTEKLFF
TGTGCCTGGAGGGGGACAGGGACTGAAAAACTGTTTTTT
>TRBJ2-1|15|TRBD1|TRBV5-1|NA
CASSSDRGRMDEQFF
TGCGCCAGCAGCTCGGACAGGGGGCGCATGGATGAGCAGTTCTTC
>TRBJ1-2|15|NA|TRBV5-1|NA
CASSLVPTRDYGYTF
TGCGCCAGCAGCTTGGTCCCTACTAGAGACTATGGCTACACCTTC
>TRBJ1-6|19|NA|TRBV12-2|NA
CASRPWAGPGGVGSSPLHF
TGTGCAAGTCGCCCCTGGGCGGGTCCGGGGGGGGTTGGGAGTTCACCCCTCCACTTT
>TRBJ2-3|15|TRBD2|TRBV6-6|NA
CASSYFSGGTDTQYF
TGTGCCAGCAGTTACTTTAGCGGGGGCACAGATACGCAGTATTTT
>TRBJ1-1|15|TRBD1|TRBV9|NA
CASSVGGGTATEAFF
TGTGCCAGCAGCGTGGGAGGGGGCACGGCCACTGAAGCTTTCTTT
>TRBJ1-2|13|NA|TRBV29-1|NA
CSVGVLAGDGYTF
TGCAGCGTTGGGGTCCTGGCAGGCGATGGCTACACCTTC